The rows below give T cell receptor beta chains drawn from one sample of a study of B cell selection in AIRE deficiency. Method: immunoSEQ multiplex PCR; TCRdb's copy keeps in-frame clones and lacks some. The data hold about 21,000 clones, with approximately 94% observed a single time. Sequencing input: Tregs sorted from PBMCs. Every receptor here comes from a human donor with AIRE deficiency. Both conserved end residues are part of each CDR3. The order of the fields is J gene, CDR3 length, V gene, clone size, D gene, CDR3 protein, CDR3 DNA. D genes are given only for firm matches. The size of a clone is reported for some rows only, either as once, few or many, or as a class for expanded clones.

TRBJ2-7 15 TRBV4-3 . TRBD1 CASRQGQGVDYEQYF TGCGCCAGCAGACAGGGACAGGGGGTGGACTACGAGCAGTACTTC
TRBJ2-7 14 TRBV6-6 . . CASALPQVTYEQYF TGTGCCAGCGCTCTCCCACAGGTAACCTACGAGCAGTACTTC
TRBJ2-7 16 TRBV19 . TRBD1 CASSVHRDRGLYEQYF TGTGCCAGTAGTGTTCACCGGGACAGGGGGTTATACGAGCAGTACTTC
TRBJ1-4 14 TRBV7-6 . . CASSLGGHNEKLFF TGTGCCAGCAGCTTAGGAGGTCATAATGAAAAACTGTTTTTT
TRBJ1-5 16 TRBV28 . TRBD1 CAIRAPGTGNNQPQHF TGTGCCATCCGAGCGCCCGGGACAGGTAACAATCAGCCCCAGCATTTT
TRBJ2-7 13 TRBV5-1 . TRBD2 CASSFQLADEQYF TGCGCCAGCAGCTTCCAACTAGCGGACGAGCAGTACTTC
TRBJ1-5 16 TRBV28 . . CASSLPQGIGNQPQHF TGTGCCAGCAGTTTACCTCAGGGAATTGGCAATCAGCCCCAGCATTTT
TRBJ1-3 13 TRBV7-3 once . CASSADSGNTIYF TGTGCCAGCAGCGCCGACTCTGGAAACACCATATATTTT
TRBJ1-3 16 TRBV11-3 once . CASSLLGLNSGNTIYF TGTGCCAGCAGCTTATTGGGGCTTAACTCTGGAAACACCATATATTTT
TRBJ1-3 14 TRBV7-9 once TRBD1 CASSNRGSGNTIYF TGTGCCAGTTCGAACAGGGGGTCTGGAAACACCATATATTTT
TRBJ1-2 11 TRBV20-1 . . CSARRENGYTF TGCAGTGCTAGAAGGGAGAATGGCTACACCTTC
TRBJ2-5 17 TRBV14 . TRBD2 CASSQRGLAGGIETQYF TGTGCCAGCAGCCAACGGGGACTAGCGGGAGGGATAGAGACCCAGTACTTC
TRBJ1-1 13 TRBV7-2 . . CASSSQGTTEAFF TGTGCCAGCAGCTCCCAGGGGACGACTGAAGCTTTCTTT
TRBJ2-3 17 TRBV5-4 . . CASSGSIGSMGTDTQYF TGTGCCAGCAGCGGAAGTATAGGGTCGATGGGGACAGATACGCAGTATTTT
TRBJ1-1 14 TRBV7-9 once . CASSFGGDIAEAFF TGTGCCAGCAGCTTCGGGGGCGATATTGCTGAAGCTTTCTTT
TRBJ2-1 15 TRBV28 . TRBD1 CASSSRDSTYNEQFF TGTGCCAGCAGTTCCCGGGACAGTACCTACAATGAGCAGTTCTTC
TRBJ2-7 14 TRBV7-3 . . CASSLRPGRYEQYF TGTGCCAGCAGCCTCCGCCCAGGGCGCTACGAGCAGTACTTC
TRBJ2-7 12 TRBV30 . . CAWSVPQYEQYF TGTGCCTGGAGTGTACCTCAGTACGAGCAGTACTTC
TRBJ1-5 14 TRBV9 few . CASSVGGGKEPQHF TGTGCCAGCAGCGTAGGCGGGGGAAAGGAGCCCCAGCATTTT
TRBJ2-2 16 TRBV25-1 . . CASSEWRGVNTGELFF TGTGCCAGCAGTGAATGGAGAGGGGTGAACACCGGGGAGCTGTTTTTT
TRBJ2-7 13 TRBV19 . TRBD1 CASSIQGANEQYF TGTGCCAGTAGTATACAGGGGGCCAACGAGCAGTACTTC
TRBJ2-1 14 TRBV7-2 . TRBD2 CASSAGGHYNEQFF TGTGCCAGCTCGGCGGGAGGCCACTACAATGAGCAGTTCTTC
TRBJ2-7 15 TRBV5-1 . . CASSLAASKAYEQYF TGCGCCAGCAGCTTGGCGGCTTCCAAGGCCTACGAGCAGTACTTC
TRBJ2-7 14 TRBV4-3 . . CASSRDSGLDEQYF TGCGCCAGCAGCCGAGACTCGGGTCTCGACGAGCAGTACTTC
TRBJ2-7 15 TRBV19 . TRBD2 CASSDPGGRAYEQYF TGTGCCAGTAGTGACCCCGGCGGGAGGGCCTACGAGCAGTACTTC
TRBJ1-1 17 TRBV28 . . CASRPGRILFMNTEAFF TGTGCCAGCAGACCGGGACGGATACTATTCATGAACACTGAAGCTTTCTTT
TRBJ2-1 15 TRBV5-6 . TRBD2 CASSSYGLVWNEQFF TGTGCCAGCAGCTCCTATGGACTAGTATGGAATGAGCAGTTCTTC
TRBJ2-7 15 TRBV15 . TRBD2 CATSRTRGGPYEQYF TGTGCCACCAGCAGAACTCGGGGGGGACCCTACGAGCAGTACTTC
TRBJ2-3 16 TRBV4-3 . TRBD2 CASSQALAGGTDTQYF TGCGCCAGCAGCCAGGCACTAGCGGGGGGTACAGATACGCAGTATTTT
TRBJ2-7 15 TRBV9 . TRBD2 CASSVGPSGSYEQYF TGTGCCAGCAGCGTAGGCCCTAGCGGGAGTTACGAGCAGTACTTC
TRBJ1-5 16 TRBV27 . TRBD1 CASRRQGARGNQPQHF TGTGCCAGCAGGAGACAGGGGGCGCGGGGCAATCAGCCCCAGCATTTT
TRBJ1-2 15 TRBV6-6 . TRBD1 CASTKGRQGDYGYTF TGTGCCAGCACCAAAGGGAGACAGGGAGACTATGGCTACACCTTC
TRBJ2-1 10 TRBV6-6 . . CASRPNEQFF TGTGCCAGCAGACCAAATGAGCAGTTCTTC
TRBJ2-5 15 TRBV18 . . CASSPRGPYQETQYF TGTGCCAGCTCACCCAGGGGACCGTACCAAGAGACCCAGTACTTC
TRBJ1-5 15 TRBV7-8 . TRBD1 CASSYDREVRQPQHF TGTGCCAGCAGCTACGACAGGGAAGTGCGTCAGCCCCAGCATTTT
TRBJ2-1 13 TRBV4-3 . . CASSQVVSEGQFF TGCGCCAGCAGCCAAGTCGTTTCTGAGGGGCAGTTCTTC
TRBJ2-1 17 TRBV18 . TRBD2 CASSPPTGLAGSGKEFF TGTGCCAGCTCACCACCCACGGGACTAGCGGGTTCGGGCAAGGAGTTCTTC
TRBJ1-1 12 TRBV18 . . CASSPLGGEAFF TGTGCCAGCTCACCCTTGGGGGGTGAAGCTTTCTTT
TRBJ2-2 19 TRBV5-1 . . CASSLSSLGATSNTGELFF TGCGCCAGCAGCTTGTCATCTCTCGGGGCAACCTCGAACACCGGGGAGCTGTTTTTT
TRBJ1-4 17 TRBV7-9 . TRBD1 CASSVRTGGGRNEKLFF TGTGCCAGCAGCGTACGGACAGGGGGCGGCCGCAATGAAAAACTGTTTTTT
TRBJ1-6 13 TRBV30 . . CAWSPMEREPLHF TGTGCCTGGAGTCCAATGGAACGGGAACCCCTCCACTTT
TRBJ2-5 15 TRBV4-1 . TRBD1 CASSQVRDSWETQYF TGCGCCAGCAGCCAGGTGAGGGACAGTTGGGAGACCCAGTACTTC
TRBJ1-4 15 TRBV7-2 . TRBD1 CASSLMTGAGEKLFF TGTGCCAGCAGCTTAATGACAGGGGCGGGAGAAAAACTGTTTTTT
TRBJ2-7 15 TRBV9 . TRBD1 CASSSFTGVIDEQYF TGTGCCAGCAGTTCGTTTACAGGGGTCATCGACGAGCAGTACTTC
TRBJ2-7 15 TRBV11-3 . TRBD2 CASSLWASGIHEQYF TGTGCCAGCAGCTTGTGGGCTAGCGGGATCCACGAGCAGTACTTC
TRBJ2-1 13 TRBV19 . TRBD2 CASSTGGRNEQFF TGTGCCAGTAGTACCGGCGGGAGGAATGAGCAGTTCTTC
TRBJ2-7 13 TRBV19 . . CASTRDNSYEQYF TGTGCCAGTACACGGGACAACTCCTACGAGCAGTACTTC
TRBJ1-1 15 TRBV5-6 . . CASSLAPNTNTEAFF TGTGCCAGCAGCTTGGCCCCCAACACGAACACTGAAGCTTTCTTT
TRBJ2-4 13 TRBV6-6 . . CATQKSGLDIQYF TGTGCCACCCAAAAGTCAGGATTGGACATTCAGTACTTC
TRBJ2-5 13 TRBV12-5 . . CASAVGRLETQYF TGTGCTAGTGCCGTCGGACGGTTAGAGACCCAGTACTTC
TRBJ1-5 19 TRBV19 once TRBD1 CASSHRRTGAENSNQPQHF TGTGCCAGTAGCCACCGTAGGACAGGGGCTGAAAATAGCAATCAGCCCCAGCATTTT
TRBJ2-1 10 TRBV2 . . CAGGYNEQFF TGTGCTGGGGGGTACAATGAGCAGTTCTTC
TRBJ2-7 13 TRBV5-1 . TRBD2 CASRAGLVYEQYF TGCGCCAGCAGAGCGGGACTCGTCTACGAGCAGTACTTC
TRBJ2-7 15 TRBV7-2 . TRBD2 CASSFIGLAGVGQYF TGTGCCAGCAGCTTCATAGGACTAGCGGGAGTCGGGCAGTACTTC
TRBJ2-7 15 TRBV6-6 . TRBD1 CASSYGAGGSYEQYF TGTGCCAGCAGTTACGGGGCAGGGGGCTCCTACGAGCAGTACTTC
TRBJ2-1 15 TRBV21-1 few . CASSKEVAGQNEQFF TGTGCCAGCAGCAAAGAAGTAGCGGGACAGAATGAGCAGTTCTTC
TRBJ2-7 14 TRBV7-2 . . CASRPSTGNYEQYF TGTGCCAGCAGACCTAGCACAGGGAATTACGAGCAGTACTTC